These 13 T cell receptor beta chains were all obtained from the same sample, sequenced in a study of shared clonotypes between healthy human individuals. Clones were sequenced by immunoSEQ multiplex PCR, and TCRdb holds only the in-frame ones, with some missing. Here the sample spans roughly 2 million clones, about 95% being singletons. It was CD45RO-negative cells, positively selected for CCR7, that made up naive CD8 cells, with terminally differentiated effector memory CD45RA+ cells excluded. Material for sequencing was naive CD8+ T cells sorted from blood. These receptors all stem from a man aged 18 to 30 in good health.

This clone was seen a few times. The chain carries TRBV5-1 and TRBJ2-7, with 7 positions matching TRBD2. This CDR3 spans 13 amino acids. Germline values: CDR1 SGHRS, CDR2 YFSETQ. The junction had 7 bases not matched to a gene; V was cut back by 4 bases and J by 6 bases. The CDR3 spells CASSLGGALEQYF. Here the CDR3 DNA reads TGCGCCAGCAGCCTGGGAGGGGCCCTCGAGCAGTACTTC.

Concerning this clone itself: This sample also contains other DNA sequences that code for the same CDR3. The chain employs TRBV7-9 and TRBJ2-7; tentatively, D is TRBD2 (6 bases). Germline V CDR1 and CDR2: SEHNR, FQNEAQ (reference sequence). Trimming stripped 5 bases from V and 3 bases from J, with 17 bases between. This CDR3 spans 15 amino acids. The CDR3 nucleotides read TGTGCCAGCAGCCCCCCATTGGGGGGTAGCTACGAGCAGTACTTC. Its protein product is CASSPPLGGSYEQYF.

The chain uses TRBV5-1 and TRBJ2-1; D call uncertain. V dropped 2 bases and J dropped 8 bases, with 17 bases sitting between them. Germline loops: CDR1 SGHRS, CDR2 YFSETQ. The CDR3 is made up of 15 amino acids. The CDR3 spells CASSLLTPSVDEQFF. For the CDR3, the DNA is TGCGCCAGCAGCTTACTGACCCCATCGGTCGATGAGCAGTTCTTC.

The rearrangement joins TRBV2 to TRBJ1-5, with D perhaps matching TRBD1 (5 bases). Germline CDR1 SNHLY, CDR2 FYNNEI. This CDR3 region has 13 residues. V dropped 5 bases and J dropped 8 bases, with 13 bases sitting between them. The CDR3 sequence: CASSLGGLEPQHF. The CDR3 coding sequence is TGTGCCAGCAGTCTCGGGGGTTTGGAGCCCCAGCATTTT.

Comments on this clone: Other DNA sequences within the sample encode an identical CDR3. V is TRBV4-1 and J is TRBJ2-3; 9 bases align to TRBD2. V gave up 0 bases and J gave up 4 bases; unmatched junction bases: 2. The CDR3 runs to 15 residues. Looked up from germline, CDR1 is MGHRA and CDR2 is YSYEKL. In nucleotides, the CDR3 is TGCGCCAGCAGCCAAGAATTAGCGGGAGCAGATACGCAGTATTTT. Its protein product is CASSQELAGADTQYF.

The rearrangement links TRBV5-1 to TRBJ2-7; D gene unclear. CDR3 length: 14 amino acids. Trimming removed 3 bases at V and 3 bases at J, with 13 bases between. Germline CDR1 SGHRS, CDR2 YFSETQ. The chain's CDR3 is CASSSSRQIYEQYF. Here the CDR3 DNA reads TGCGCCAGCAGCTCGTCCCGGCAGATCTACGAGCAGTACTTC.

V and J are TRBV12-2 and TRBJ1-1; the DNA was not used to check the table's D call, TRBD1. TRBV12-2 is a pseudogene locus. CDR3 length: 15 residues. The CDR3 region is CASRRQDRENTEAFF. DNA of the CDR3: TGTGCAAGTCGCCGACAAGACAGGGAAAACACTGAAGCTTTCTTT.

The chain combines TRBV5-6 with TRBJ1-2, with D possibly matching TRBD1 (5 bases). From germline, CDR1 is SGHDT and CDR2 YYEEEE. The CDR3 has 14 amino acids. Trimming removed 7 bases from V and 5 bases from J, with 18 bases in between. This CDR3 is CASGPRDLLYGYTF. The CDR3 bases are TGTGCCAGCGGACCACGGGACCTTCTTTATGGCTACACCTTC.

The chain is built from TRBV7-9 and TRBJ2-3, with D possibly being TRBD1 (6 bases). Trimming pared 1 base from V and 4 bases from J, leaving 12 bases between. CDR1 and CDR2 from the germline V gene are SEHNR and FQNEAQ (reference sequence). The CDR3 consists of 15 residues. CDR3 region: CASSLEGDPADTQYF. CDR3 nucleotides: TGTGCCAGCAGCTTAGAGGGGGATCCCGCAGATACGCAGTATTTT.

This clone was counted a few times. In the same sample, other DNA sequences code for this CDR3. The chain recombines TRBV11-2 with TRBJ2-7; 7 positions match TRBD1. Germline trimming cut 2 bases from V and 2 bases from J; bases unmatched to any gene: 0. Germline V CDR1 and CDR2: SGHAT, FQNNGV. This CDR3 region has 13 residues. The CDR3 here is CASSLTGAYEQYF. The CDR3 nucleotides read TGTGCCAGCAGCTTAACAGGGGCCTACGAGCAGTACTTC.

Details on this clone: Other DNA sequences in the same sample also yield this CDR3. The genes are TRBV2 and TRBJ1-5; no definite D call. The V and J ends lost 6 bases and 1 base respectively, with 4 bases between them. This CDR3 has 12 amino acids. Germline V CDR1 and CDR2: SNHLY, FYNNEI. CDR3 DNA sequence: TGTGCCAGCAGGGAGAGCAATCAGCCCCAGCATTTT. The encoded protein is CASRESNQPQHF.

The chain carries TRBV27 and TRBJ2-7; tentative D call: TRBD1 (6 bases). This CDR3 has 13 residues. Germline V lookup: CDR1 MNHEY, CDR2 SMNVEV (reference sequence). V lost 4 bases and J 4 bases, leaving 11 bases between the germline ends. This CDR3 reads CASSSTTGYEQYF. The CDR3 DNA sequence: TGTGCCAGCAGTTCCACAACAGGGTACGAGCAGTACTTC.

The V and J genes are TRBV27 and TRBJ1-2; D possibly corresponds to TRBD1 (6 bases). CDR1 and CDR2 (germline): MNHEY, SMNVEV (reference sequence). V was trimmed by 2 bases and J by 6 bases, leaving 16 bases between them. CDR3 length: 15 residues. CDR3 nucleotide sequence: TGTGCCAGCAGTTTAAGCGTGAGAGGGGGTGATGGCTACACCTTC. Encoded protein: CASSLSVRGGDGYTF.